Below are 31 T cell receptor beta chains sequenced from a single sample in a study of spatial heterogeneity in lung cancer (dated by TCRdb to between 2019 and 2020). The library was obtained by 5' RACE. Sequencing relied on a NextSeq 500. TCRdb cleaned the public reads at Q25 with fastp, built clones with MiXCR and kept in-frame beta chains. For every CDR3 protein sequence, its rows merge into one entry that carries the most common genes and DNA. The sample table shows around 75,000 distinct CDR3 sequences, and 13% are seen once. Under 7.5% of the sample goes to the ten largest clones. The meaning of the sample's time point label: sample taken at primary tumor resection. Whole RNA extracted from tumor and nontumor lung tissue, or from cryopreserved PBMC samples, was used for TCR sequencing without cell sorting. The specimen was PBMCs, collected at surgery. These receptors were obtained from a male donor with early-stage non-small cell lung cancer.

The gene calls are TRBV5-1 and TRBJ1-2; D gene ambiguous. Trimming stripped 5 bases from V and 4 bases from J, with 12 bases between. The CDR3 consists of 13 residues. The germline V gene has CDR1 SGHRS and CDR2 YFSETQ. This chain's CDR3 is CASSFDGFYGYTF. The CDR3 DNA follows: TGCGCCAGCAGTTTCGACGGATTCTATGGCTACACCTTC.

V and J are TRBV27 and TRBJ1-6, with 8 positions matching TRBD1. V shed 3 bases, J shed 7 bases, and the junction held 11 bases outside the gene matches. Germline-derived CDR1 and CDR2 are MNHEY and SMNVEV (reference sequence). The CDR3 sequence is 17 residues long. CDR3 coding DNA: TGTGCCAGCAGTTTTGGGCAGGGGGCGCTTTACAATTCACCCCTCCACTTT. Its translation: CASSFGQGALYNSPLHF.

This clonotype was observed many times. The rearrangement links TRBV29-1 to TRBJ1-1; possible D gene TRBD1, 5 bases. Deletions cut 1 base from V and 7 bases from J, with 10 bases between. There are 12 residues in the CDR3. CDR1 SQVTM and CDR2 ANQGSEA come from the germline V gene. The CDR3 spells CSVEVGPLEAFF. CDR3 nucleotides: TGCAGCGTTGAAGTGGGACCACTTGAAGCTTTCTTT.

This clonotype was seen ten or more times. The V and J genes are TRBV11-1 and TRBJ2-3; 9 nucleotides align to TRBD1. The CDR3 spans 17 residues. V lost 2 bases to trimming and J lost 2 bases; unmatched junction nucleotides: 8. Germline V lookup: CDR1 SGHAT, CDR2 FQDESV (reference sequence). The CDR3 here is CASSLQRGQGDTDTQYF. The DNA for the CDR3 is TGTGCCAGCAGCTTACAAAGGGGACAGGGCGACACAGATACGCAGTATTTT.

This chain connects TRBV5-1 to TRBJ2-2; no reliable D call. Deletions cut 4 bases from V and 2 bases from J, with 15 bases between. The germline CDR1 and CDR2 sequences are SGHRS and YFSETQ. The CDR3 is 16 amino acids. For the CDR3, the DNA is TGCGCCAGCAGCCAAATACAGTGGGAAAACACCGGGGAGCTGTTTTTT. The encoded protein is CASSQIQWENTGELFF.

This clonotype was detected only a few times. The V call is TRBV20-1, the J call TRBJ2-5; 11 positions match TRBD2. CDR3 length equals 16 residues. Looked up from germline, CDR1 is DFQATT and CDR2 is SNEGSKA (reference sequence). V lost 0 bases and J lost 5; bases outside the gene matches: 8. The CDR3 DNA follows: TGCAGTGCTAGAGAAGAGCTAGCGGGAGGTACGGAGACCCAGTACTTC. Protein sequence: CSAREELAGGTETQYF.

The chain joins TRBV12-3 or TRBV12-4 to TRBJ1-1; perhaps TRBD1 as D (5 bases). This CDR3 is 14 amino acids long. The V gene lost 5 bases and the J gene lost 0 bases, with 10 bases spanning the gap. The CDR3 sequence is CASSPGRLNTEAFF. The CDR3 DNA reads TGTGCCAGCAGTCCGGGACGGTTGAACACTGAAGCTTTCTTT.

This clonotype was seen a handful of times. The chain employs TRBV7-9 and TRBJ1-2; the D gene is possibly TRBD1 (5 bases). Germline V gene sequence: CDR1 SEHNR, CDR2 FQNEAQ (reference sequence). The germline V and J ends were trimmed by 0 bases and 4 bases, with 6 bases remaining between them. The CDR3 has 13 amino acids. CDR3 sequence: CASSLADSYGYTF. The CDR3 coding sequence is TGTGCCAGCAGCTTAGCAGACAGCTATGGCTACACCTTC.

The CDR3 is CASSLDQDQPQHF. The CDR3 DNA reads TGTGCCAGCAGCTTGGACCAGGATCAGCCCCAGCATTTT. This chain uses TRBV5-4 with TRBJ1-5; D is ambiguous. Germline V gene sequence: CDR1 SGHNT, CDR2 YYREEE (reference sequence). V was trimmed by 0 bases and J by 5 bases, leaving 6 bases between them. CDR3 length: 13 residues.

This clonotype was detected ten times or more. The chain recombines TRBV18 with TRBJ1-1; D might be TRBD1 (6 bases). Per the germline V gene, CDR1 is KGHSH and CDR2 is LQKENI. V lost 0 bases and J 2 bases, leaving 10 bases between the germline ends. There are 15 residues in the CDR3. The CDR3 coding sequence is TGTGCCAGCTCACCACCCGGCAGGGGAAACACTGAAGCTTTCTTT. Translated, it gives CASSPPGRGNTEAFF.

This clonotype has ten or more counts. V and J are TRBV11-1 and TRBJ2-7; TRBD2 matches at 9 bases. From germline, CDR1 is SGHAT and CDR2 FQDESV (reference sequence). The ends lost 3 bases at V and 5 bases at J; junction bases unmatched: 5. The CDR3 length is 14 residues. CDR3 sequence: CASSLVRGRDEQYF. The CDR3 DNA reads as TGTGCCAGCAGCTTGGTCCGCGGGAGGGACGAGCAGTACTTC.

The rearrangement joins TRBV4-3 to TRBJ2-7; TRBD1 aligns across 7 bases. After removal of 2 bases from V and 2 bases from J, the junction contained 6 bases not matched to a gene. CDR3 length: 15 amino acids. CDR1 LGHNA and CDR2 YSLEER come from the germline V gene. The CDR3 reads CASSQYPGQTYEQYF. The CDR3 bases are TGCGCCAGCAGCCAATATCCGGGACAGACCTACGAGCAGTACTTC.

The chain combines TRBV27 with TRBJ1-1; D not certain. V dropped 6 bases and J dropped 11 bases, with 16 bases sitting between them. In germline, CDR1 is MNHEY, CDR2 SMNVEV (reference sequence). The CDR3 has 12 residues. For the CDR3, the DNA is TGTGCCAGCAGCCTACCAGAGGGCGGTGCTTTCTTT. Translation: CASSLPEGGAFF.

In its sample, this clonotype is medium-sized. This chain joins TRBV24-1 and TRBJ2-2; D not certain. This CDR3 spans 15 amino acids. The germline V gene encodes CDR1 KGHDR and CDR2 SFDVKD. V lost 0 bases and J lost 2, with 6 bases in between. The CDR3 sequence is CATSDLRTNTGELFF. The CDR3 nucleotides are TGTGCCACCAGTGATTTGAGGACCAACACCGGGGAGCTGTTTTTT.

Only a few counts were recorded for this clonotype. This chain connects TRBV4-1 to TRBJ2-3; D uncertain. The V end lost 0 bases, the J end lost 0 bases, and 1 base lay between the germline ends. CDR1 is MGHRA and CDR2 is YSYEKL in the germline V gene. The CDR3 covers 13 residues. CDR3 region: CASSQESTDTQYF. CDR3 DNA sequence: TGCGCCAGCAGCCAAGAGAGCACAGATACGCAGTATTTT.

The chain has TRBV12-3 or TRBV12-4 and TRBJ2-3; the match to TRBD2 covers 10 bases. The V gene end was trimmed by 3 bases and the J gene end by 9 bases; junction bases not matched to a gene: 3. This CDR3 has 13 residues. The CDR3 DNA reads as TGTGCCAGCAGTTTCCTGACTAGCGGGACGCAGTATTTT. Encoded protein: CASSFLTSGTQYF.

The table lists this clonotype with a few counts. This chain connects TRBV11-2 to TRBJ2-1; TRBD1 might be the D (6 bases). The CDR3 has 16 amino acids. The V and J ends lost 3 bases and 6 bases respectively, with 18 bases between them. Germline values: CDR1 SGHAT, CDR2 FQNNGV. The CDR3 DNA sequence: TGTGCCAGCAGCTTCCGACGACAGGCGGAAACCAATGAGCAGTTCTTC. This encodes CASSFRRQAETNEQFF.

The V and J genes are TRBV20-1 and TRBJ2-2, with TRBD2 identical over 11 bases. The CDR3 is made up of 18 amino acids. Trimming at V came to 0 bases and at J to 2 bases, leaving 8 bases not matched to a gene. CDR1 DFQATT and CDR2 SNEGSKA come from the germline V gene (reference sequence). The DNA for the CDR3 is TGCAGTGCTAGAGATCTCGGGCTAGCGGGAGGTAACACCGGGGAGCTGTTTTTT. This sequence encodes CSARDLGLAGGNTGELFF.

In this sample, this clonotype turned up many times. The gene calls are TRBV29-1 and TRBJ2-1; D tentatively reads TRBD1 or TRBD2 (6 bases each). The CDR3 runs to 13 residues. V was trimmed by 4 bases and J by 4 bases, leaving 11 bases between them. Germline V CDR1 and CDR2: SQVTM, ANQGSEA. This CDR3 reads CSVAGGRYNEQFF. The CDR3 DNA reads TGCAGCGTTGCCGGGGGCAGGTACAATGAGCAGTTCTTC.

The chain employs TRBV12-3 or TRBV12-4 and TRBJ2-7; TRBD2 agrees at 9 bases. The CDR3 is 14 residues long. Germline trimming cut 5 bases from V and 6 bases from J; bases unmatched to any gene: 8. The CDR3 sequence is CASSHGGLALEQYF. The CDR3 bases are TGTGCCAGCAGTCATGGGGGACTAGCTCTCGAGCAGTACTTC.

This clonotype turned up a few times. This chain uses TRBV30 with TRBJ1-1; D is uncertain. Germline CDR1 is GTSNPN and CDR2 is SVGIG (reference sequence). The CDR3 length is 12 residues. The V and J ends lost 1 base and 5 bases respectively, with 8 bases between them. The CDR3 here is CAWSDGDTEAFF. The CDR3 coding sequence is TGTGCCTGGAGTGATGGGGATACTGAAGCTTTCTTT. Combining the CDR3 with reference TRBV30 and TRBJ1-1 gives the whole variable domain SQTIHQWPATLVQPVGSPLSLECTVEGTSNPNLYWYRQAAGRGLQLLFYSVGIGQISSEVPQNLSASRPQDRQFILSSKKLLLSDSGFYLCAWSDGDTEAFFGQGTRLTVV.

This clonotype was recorded at least ten times. The genes are TRBV10-3 and TRBJ2-1, with 13 bases matching TRBD2. J gave up 7 bases and V 0 bases, and 6 bases lay outside the gene matches. CDR3 length equals 17 residues. Germline V gene sequence: CDR1 ENHRY, CDR2 SYGVKD. CDR3 residues: CAISESTGLAGLNEQFF. DNA for the CDR3: TGTGCCATCAGTGAGTCGACGGGACTAGCGGGACTTAATGAGCAGTTCTTC.

A few counts support this clonotype. The J gene is TRBJ2-7, the V gene TRBV20-1, with a weak D call TRBD1 (6 bases). Germline values: CDR1 DFQATT, CDR2 SNEGSKA (reference sequence). CDR3 size: 12 residues. Between the trimmed V and J ends, which lost 3 bases and 2 bases, there was a span of 8 bases. CDR3 region: CSASYRAYEQYF. CDR3 in DNA: TGCAGTGCTAGTTACAGGGCCTACGAGCAGTACTTC.

The chain carries TRBV14 and TRBJ2-3; TRBD1 aligns across 11 bases. Trimming cost V 2 bases and J 3 bases; bases outside gene matches: 4. Per the germline V gene, CDR1 is SGHDN and CDR2 is FVKESK. The CDR3 is made up of 16 amino acids. The CDR3 reads CASSQPGQGATDTQYF. In DNA, the CDR3 is TGTGCCAGCAGCCAACCCGGACAGGGGGCAACAGATACGCAGTATTTT.

A few counts support this clonotype. The gene calls are TRBV4-3 and TRBJ2-2, with a possible D match to TRBD1 (6 bases). This CDR3 region has 15 residues. V dropped 0 bases and J dropped 5 bases, with 10 bases sitting between them. Germline CDR1 and CDR2: LGHNA and YSLEER. DNA of the CDR3: TGCGCCAGCAGCCAAGATAACAGGGTTACCGGGGAGCTGTTTTTT. It yields the protein CASSQDNRVTGELFF.

This clonotype came up a few times. The CDR3 loop reads CASSATLNPYNEQFF. The DNA for the CDR3 is TGTGCCAGCAGCGCGACACTGAATCCCTACAATGAGCAGTTCTTC. J is TRBJ2-1 and V is TRBV9; the D is unclear. There are 15 residues in the CDR3. Trimming pared 3 bases from V and 2 bases from J, leaving 12 bases between. Per the germline V gene, CDR1 is SGDLS and CDR2 is YYNGEE.

This clonotype has a count of ten or more. The rearrangement links TRBV6-2 or TRBV6-3 to TRBJ1-1; D is undetermined. Germline V gives CDR1 MNHEY, CDR2 SVGEGT. This CDR3 is 15 amino acids long. V was cut by 4 bases and J by 0 bases, with 12 bases left in between. This CDR3 is CASSFGEWVNTEAFF. CDR3 coding DNA: TGTGCCAGCAGTTTCGGTGAGTGGGTGAACACTGAAGCTTTCTTT.

This clonotype was counted many times. The chain uses TRBV5-1 and TRBJ2-6, with D uncertain. Trimming removed 6 bases at V and 2 bases at J, with 12 bases between. The germline gives CDR1 SGHRS, CDR2 YFSETQ. The CDR3 consists of 15 residues. In DNA form, the CDR3 reads TGCGCCAGCACCGAAGTATCGGCTGGGGCCAACGTCCTGACTTTC. Translation gives CASTEVSAGANVLTF.

Only a few counts were recorded for this clonotype. The V gene is TRBV5-1, the J gene TRBJ1-1; D not certain. Per the germline V gene, CDR1 is SGHRS and CDR2 is YFSETQ. Trimming left V 2 bases short and J 1 base short, with 9 bases between. This CDR3 spans 14 amino acids. The CDR3 DNA reads as TGCGCCAGCAGCTTCTCCCCGGGGAACACTGAAGCTTTCTTT. This encodes CASSFSPGNTEAFF.

This clonotype was seen at least ten times. This rearrangement joins TRBV11-2 to TRBJ2-6; unclear D gene. CDR3 length: 14 residues. Trimming shortened V by 5 bases and J by 3 bases, and 8 bases separated the two germline ends. The germline CDR1 and CDR2 sequences are SGHAT and FQNNGV. CDR3: CASSRSLGANVLTF. The CDR3 DNA reads TGTGCCAGCAGCCGATCCCTTGGGGCCAACGTCCTGACTTTC.

The V call is TRBV20-1, the J call TRBJ2-7; 9 bases match TRBD2. The CDR3 totals 14 residues. The germline gives CDR1 DFQATT, CDR2 SNEGSKA (reference sequence). V trimming: 3 bases; J trimming: 3 bases; junction bases outside the gene matches: 6. The CDR3 DNA reads as TGCAGTGCTAGGCCTAGCGGGAAGCTCTACGAGCAGTACTTC. Translated: CSARPSGKLYEQYF.